What follows are 23 T cell receptor beta chains derived from one specimen sequenced in a study of tumor-infiltrating lymphocytes in primary liver carcinoma. A primer in the constant region served to generate TCR beta cDNA from about 470 ng of total RNA. Investigators got TCR beta libraries out of three nested multiplex PCR rounds, done with slightly modified ARM-PCR. Each of the first two PCR rounds ran 9 to 11 cycles with TRBV1-TRBV30 forward and C-beta reverse primers. MiXCR, applied by TCRdb to the multiplex PCR reads, yields one record per CDR3 protein. The data contain almost 200,000 distinct CDR3 sequences, about two thirds of them singletons. Blood RNA originated from unsorted whole blood, with germline DNA additionally extracted. The sample consisted of peripheral blood. These receptor sequences come from an older woman with primary liver carcinoma and hepatitis B virus infection.

A remark on this clonotype: This may be a read error: a much more frequent sequence differs by one nucleotide. DNA of the CDR3: TGTGCCAGCAGTGAAGAGGGGTTGACTGAAGCTTTCTTT. Translation: CASSEEGLTEAFF. V is TRBV6-1 and J is TRBJ1-1; D possibly corresponds to TRBD1 (5 bases). The CDR3 is 13 residues long. Trimming cost V 1 base and J 5 bases, with 8 bases left between them. Germline values: CDR1 MNHNS, CDR2 SASEGT.

By its share, this clonotype is medium-sized. CDR3 loop: CASSLRVDGEAFF. The CDR3 DNA follows: TGTGCCAGCAGCTTGAGAGTGGACGGGGAAGCTTTCTTT. This sequence joins TRBV11-2 and TRBJ1-1; D gene uncertain. Trimming left V 3 bases short and J 8 bases short, with 13 bases between. The CDR3 consists of 13 residues. CDR1 and CDR2 (germline): SGHAT, FQNNGV. The full variable domain, its missing parts supplied by reference TRBV11-2 and TRBJ1-1, is EAGVAQSPRYKIIEKRQSVAFWCNPISGHATLYWYQQILGQGPKLLIQFQNNGVVDDSQLPKDRFSAERLKGVDSTLKIQPAKLEDSAVYLCASSLRVDGEAFFGQGTRLTVV.

Comments on this clonotype: At one end, the junction sequence differs from germline, possibly due to a read error. The chain's CDR3 is CASSYPEAGKTQYF. The CDR3 DNA follows: TGTGCCAGCAGTTACCCCGAGGCCGGAAAGACCCAGTACTTT. The chain combines TRBV6-5 with TRBJ2-5; D unresolved. Germline CDR1 reads MNHEY; CDR2 reads SVGAGI. The CDR3 extends over 14 amino acids.

Of note for this clonotype: A much more abundant neighbour one base away suggests this may be a read error. This chain links TRBV10-2 with TRBJ1-4; 7 bases are a match to TRBD1. The germline gives CDR1 WSHSY, CDR2 SAAADI. This CDR3 has 14 residues. For the CDR3, the DNA is TGCGCCTGCAGCCGACAGGGCAGGAGTGAAAAACTGTTTTTT. Its protein is CACSRQGRSEKLFF.

Worth noting for this clonotype: The junction does not match germline at one end; this may be a read error. This chain connects TRBV11-2 to TRBJ2-7; D possibly corresponds to TRBD2 (5 bases). CDR1 and CDR2 (germline): SGHAT, FQNNGV. This CDR3 contains 15 residues. As DNA, the CDR3 is TGTGCCAACAGCTTTAATCGGGGAACCTCCTATGAGCTGTACTTC. This encodes CANSFNRGTSYELYF.

The chain carries TRBV29-1 and TRBJ2-7; the D is unclear. V shed 5 bases and J shed 0 bases, with 8 bases lying between them. The CDR3 has 12 amino acids. Germline CDR1 is SQVTM and CDR2 is ANQGSEA. DNA for the CDR3: TGCAGCGTTACCTCGAGCTCCTACGAGCAGTACTTC. Its protein is CSVTSSSYEQYF.

As to this clonotype: At one end the junction does not follow the germline gene, possibly because of a read error. The V and J genes are TRBV7-8 and TRBJ2-7, with a weak D call TRBD2 (5 bases). There are 13 residues in the CDR3. From germline, CDR1 is SGHVS and CDR2 FQNEAQ. The CDR3 DNA sequence: TGTACCAGCACCTGGATAGGAGGCGCTTTACCCTACTTC. It specifies CTSTWIGGALPYF.

Of note for this clonotype: The final CDR3 position lacks the conserved phenylalanine or tryptophan, pointing to a likely read error. Here the CDR3 DNA reads TGCAGCGTTGAACAGGGGGCAGACACAGATACGCAGTATTGT. Its protein product is CSVEQGADTDTQYC. This sequence joins TRBV29-1 and TRBJ2-3, with 8 bases matching TRBD1. With 2 bases clipped from V and 2 bases from J, the junction kept 3 bases outside the gene matches. From germline, CDR1 is SQVTM and CDR2 ANQGSEA. The CDR3 spans 14 residues.

V is TRBV28 and J is TRBJ2-7; 9 positions agree with TRBD2. Germline V lookup: CDR1 MDHEN, CDR2 SYDVKM. The CDR3 sequence is 20 residues long. With V trimmed by 5 bases and J by 0 bases, 20 bases remained unmatched. CDR3 nucleotide sequence: TGTGCCAGCAGTACTATTTTCGGGTGGCTAGCGGGAATTTCCTCCTACGAGCAGTACTTC. Translating it yields CASSTIFGWLAGISSYEQYF.

This clonotype has at least ten counts. J is TRBJ2-7 and V is TRBV11-1, with TRBD2 as a possible D gene (6 bases). V lost 9 bases to trimming and J lost 2 bases, with 20 bases between them. Germline-derived CDR1 and CDR2 are SGHAT and FQDESV (reference sequence). The CDR3 loop spans 15 amino acids. This chain's CDR3 is CASSSLGGTAYEQYF. CDR3 nucleotide sequence: TGTGCCAGTTCCTCTCTCGGCGGGACTGCCTACGAGCAGTACTTC.

Here the CDR3 DNA reads TGTGCCAGCAGCTTTCGGCCTAGCGAGTCGGAGACCCAGTACTTC. It encodes CASSFRPSESETQYF. The chain carries TRBV7-9 and TRBJ2-5; a possible D gene is TRBD2 (6 bases). Trimming left V 3 bases short and J 5 bases short, with 16 bases between. Germline CDR1 reads SEHNR; CDR2 reads FQNEAQ (reference sequence). The CDR3 is made up of 15 amino acids.

Concerning this clonotype: A much larger clone is a single base away; this may be a read error. The rearrangement uses TRBV4-2 and TRBJ2-7; 9 bases align to TRBD1. The CDR3 is made up of 15 amino acids. Germline assignment: CDR1 LGHNA and CDR2 YNFKEQ. The CDR3 reads CASSQPGTGTYELYF. The CDR3 DNA reads TGTGCCAGCAGCCAACCCGGGACAGGGACCTACGAGCTGTACTTC.

This chain links TRBV30 with TRBJ1-2; the D is unclear. V lost 1 base and J lost 6, with 6 bases in between. The germline V gene has CDR1 GTSNPN and CDR2 SVGIG (reference sequence). This CDR3 has 11 amino acids. Written as DNA, the CDR3 is TGTGCCTGGAGTGGCGCGAATGGCTACACCTTC. Residues: CAWSGANGYTF.

Only a few counts were recorded for this clonotype. The V call is TRBV28, the J call TRBJ2-2, with TRBD1 identical over 9 bases. Trimming removed 5 bases from V and 5 bases from J; junction bases left unmatched: 9. This CDR3 is 16 amino acids long. Germline values: CDR1 MDHEN, CDR2 SYDVKM. The CDR3 bases are TGTGCCAGCAGTGGGACAGGGCGACTAAGGACCGGGGAGCTGTTTTTT. This sequence encodes CASSGTGRLRTGELFF.

This clonotype was seen repeatedly, ten times or more. This likely comes from a read error, as the CDR3 has no conserved phenylalanine or tryptophan at its end. It is unclear where the CDR3 begins or ends on the DNA, so no DNA is shown, and the CDR3 is as TCRdb lists it. The chain joins TRBV5-6 to TRBJ2-3; whether TRBD2, the table's D call, matches the DNA was not checked. Both ends counted, the CDR3 spans 11 residues. Germline values: CDR1 SGHDT, CDR2 YYEEEE. This CDR3 reads CASSLRLAKSL.

This clonotype has a single count. A much bigger clone sits one base away, suggesting this may be a read error. The chain carries TRBV6-6 and TRBJ2-1, with 11 bases identical to TRBD2. Germline values: CDR1 MNHNY, CDR2 SVGAGI (reference sequence). CDR3 length equals 15 residues. The CDR3 DNA follows: TGTGCCAGCAGTTACGGGACTAGCGGTTACAATGAGCAGTCCTTC. Protein sequence: CASSYGTSGYNEQSF.

The sample holds many counts of this clonotype. The V call is TRBV6-6, the J call TRBJ2-5; D remains ambiguous. CDR3 size: 14 residues. With 6 bases removed from V and 5 bases from J, the gap between germline ends came to 16 bases. The germline gives CDR1 MNHNY, CDR2 SVGAGI (reference sequence). The DNA for the CDR3 is TGTGCCAGCAGCCCACAGACCGCTACGGAGACCCAGTACTTC. It codes for CASSPQTATETQYF.

This clonotype was observed at least ten times. V usage is TRBV12-3 or TRBV12-4 and J usage is TRBJ1-6, with TRBD1 identical over 9 bases. This CDR3 comprises 15 residues. V lost 3 bases and J lost 7; bases outside the gene matches: 4. The CDR3 loop is CASSFRQGGNSPLHF. The CDR3 DNA reads TGTGCCAGCAGTTTTCGACAGGGGGGCAATTCACCCCTCCACTTT.

Concerning this clonotype: This CDR3 fails to terminate in the conserved phenylalanine or tryptophan, so it likely reflects a read error. The chain links TRBV10-3 to TRBJ2-1; D ambiguous. From germline, CDR1 is ENHRY and CDR2 SYGVKD. This CDR3 has 14 residues. The germline V and J ends were trimmed by 6 bases and 5 bases, with 14 bases remaining between them. The CDR3 region is CAIRTRNANNEQFL. The CDR3 bases are TGTGCCATCAGAACAAGGAACGCCAACAATGAGCAGTTCCTC.

Concerning this clonotype: An end of the junction does not agree with germline; a read error may underlie this. This rearrangement joins TRBV7-9 to TRBJ2-1; D possibly corresponds to TRBD1 (6 bases). Germline CDR1 reads SEHNR; CDR2 reads FQNEAQ (reference sequence). The CDR3 spans 15 residues. The CDR3 DNA reads TGTGCCAGCACCAAATGGGGGCCTTCAGAGGATGATCAGTTCTTC. Translated: CASTKWGPSEDDQFF.

On this clonotype: Germline is not matched at one junction end, which may reflect a read error. The V gene is TRBV11-3, the J gene TRBJ2-7; D tentatively fits TRBD1 or TRBD2 (5 bases each). The CDR3 runs 16 residues. Germline CDR1 reads SGHNT; CDR2 reads YENEEA. CDR3 residues: CDSRSGSGFLYAGQYF. CDR3 sequence (DNA): TGTGACAGCAGATCAGGGAGTGGATTCCTATACGCGGGGCAGTACTTC. Complete variable domain (other parts from reference TRBV11-3 and TRBJ2-7): EAGVVQSPRYKIIEKKQPVAFWCNPISGHNTLYWYLQNLGQGPELLIRYENEEAVDDSQLPKDRFSAERLKGVDSTLKIQPAELGDSAVYLCDSRSGSGFLYAGQYFGPGTRLTVT.

A remark on this clonotype: One junction end disagrees with the germline gene, perhaps due to a read error. The chain joins TRBV6-1 to TRBJ1-3; D remains unclear. The germline V gene has CDR1 MNHNS and CDR2 SASEGT. CDR3 length: 17 residues. The CDR3 spells CASSEWCAKRSGSTIYF. CDR3 nucleotides: TGTGCCAGCAGTGAATGGTGTGCGAAGAGGTCGGGAAGCACCATATATTTT.

A remark on this clonotype: This clone may be a read error of a much larger clone one base away. The V gene is TRBV12-3 or TRBV12-4, the J gene TRBJ2-5, with D tentatively TRBD1 (6 bases). The CDR3 sequence is 14 residues long. Trimming took 4 bases from V and 4 from J, leaving 13 bases between them. The CDR3 coding sequence is TGTGCCAGCAGTTCAGTTGGGGGCGGAGAGACCCAGTACTTC. This codes for CASSSVGGGETQYF.